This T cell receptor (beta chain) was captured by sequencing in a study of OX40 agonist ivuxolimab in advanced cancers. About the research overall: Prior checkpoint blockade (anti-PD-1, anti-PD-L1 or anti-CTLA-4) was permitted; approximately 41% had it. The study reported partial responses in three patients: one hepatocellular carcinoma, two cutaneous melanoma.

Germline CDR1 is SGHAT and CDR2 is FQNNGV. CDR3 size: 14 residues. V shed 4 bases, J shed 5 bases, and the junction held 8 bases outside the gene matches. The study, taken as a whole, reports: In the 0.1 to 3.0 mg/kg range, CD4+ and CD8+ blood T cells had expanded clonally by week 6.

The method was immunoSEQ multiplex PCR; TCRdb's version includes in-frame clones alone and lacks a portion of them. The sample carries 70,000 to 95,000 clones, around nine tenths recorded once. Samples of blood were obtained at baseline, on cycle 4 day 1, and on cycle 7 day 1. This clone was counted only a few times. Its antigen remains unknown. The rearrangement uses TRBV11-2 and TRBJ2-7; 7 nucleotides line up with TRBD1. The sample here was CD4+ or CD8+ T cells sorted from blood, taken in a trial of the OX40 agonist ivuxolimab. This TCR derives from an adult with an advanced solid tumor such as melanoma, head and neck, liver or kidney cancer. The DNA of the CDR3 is TGTGCCAGCAGCTCCCGACAGGGTGGTCACGAGCAGTACTTC. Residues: CASSSRQGGHEQYF.